This is a list of T cell receptor beta chains from one sample in a study of identifying expanded T cells in peripheral blood. Libraries were prepared by immunoSEQ multiplex PCR; TCRdb keeps only in-frame clonotypes and omits some of them. The sample holds roughly 100,000 clones, around nine tenths seen once. Material for sequencing was blood. The receptors were gathered from a person between 18 and 70 years old in good health. Each CDR3 is given with its conserved first and last residue. A D gene is named only where the DNA matches it firmly. Some rows have no size entry. The others give once, few or many, or a class for an expanded clone.

abundance | j_gene | v_gene | d_gene | CDR3nt | CDR3aa
NA | TRBJ2-3 | TRBV15 | NA | TGTGCCACCAGCAGAGTTGGGTGGGGCACAGATACGCAGTATTTT | CATSRVGWGTDTQYF
NA | TRBJ2-3 | TRBV7-9 | NA | TGTGCCAGCAGCTCCAGGGGAAGCACAGATACGCAGTATTTT | CASSSRGSTDTQYF
NA | TRBJ1-5 | TRBV5-1 | NA | TGCGCCAGCAGCTTAAACGGGGGGCTCCAGCATTTT | CASSLNGGLQHF
NA | TRBJ2-2 | TRBV7-2 | NA | TGTGCCAGCAGCTTAGATCATACCGGGGAGCTGTTTTTT | CASSLDHTGELFF
NA | TRBJ2-5 | TRBV4-1 | TRBD2 | TGCGCCAGCAGCCAAGATTGGGGTCTAGCGGTAAGAGAGACCCAGTACTTC | CASSQDWGLAVRETQYF
few | TRBJ2-1 | TRBV7-9 | NA | TGTGCCAGCAGCCTCCTAGATGAGCAGTTCTTC | CASSLLDEQFF
once | TRBJ2-5 | TRBV4-3 | NA | TGCGCCAGCAGCACCGGAATTCAAGAGACCCAGTACTTC | CASSTGIQETQYF
NA | TRBJ1-2 | TRBV7-8 | NA | TGTGCCAGCAGCTCTACAGGGTCCTATGGCTACACCTTC | CASSSTGSYGYTF
NA | TRBJ1-5 | TRBV18 | NA | TGTGCCAGCTCACCACCGGACCAGGGTGATCAGCCCCAGCATTTT | CASSPPDQGDQPQHF
NA | TRBJ2-5 | TRBV5-5 | NA | TGTGCCAGCTCTCCGCGGATACAAGAGACCCAGTACTTC | CASSPRIQETQYF
NA | TRBJ1-2 | TRBV4-1 | NA | TGCGCCAGCAGCCAAGAACACATCTATGGCTACACCTTC | CASSQEHIYGYTF
NA | TRBJ2-6 | TRBV10-3 | NA | TGTGCCATCGGCACAGTGCAAAGTCCAGGCTCTGGGGCCAACGTCCTGACTTTC | CAIGTVQSPGSGANVLTF
NA | TRBJ1-1 | TRBV27 | NA | TGTGCCAGCAGTTTAGCGCTCCGGAACACTGAAGCTTTCTTT | CASSLALRNTEAFF
NA | TRBJ2-3 | TRBV30 | TRBD1 | TGTGCCTGGAGTGGGACCCAAAAGAAGCCGGGACAGGGGAAATTTGCTACGCAGTATTTT | CAWSGTQKKPGQGKFATQYF
NA | TRBJ1-2 | TRBV6-5 | NA | TGTGCCAGCAGTCCTCTTGGGGGACGGCGTGGCTACACCTTC | CASSPLGGRRGYTF
NA | TRBJ2-7 | TRBV19 | NA | TGTGCCAGTAGTATTTGGGGTTACGAGCAGTACTTC | CASSIWGYEQYF
NA | TRBJ1-3 | TRBV27 | TRBD1 | TGTGCCAGCAGGAGCCTAGACCTGGGGACAGCCTATTCTGGAAACACCATATATTTT | CASRSLDLGTAYSGNTIYF
NA | TRBJ2-7 | TRBV28 | NA | TGTGCCAGCAGGAGTTGGGCAGTCGGGAGTCAAACCTACGAGCAGTACTTC | CASRSWAVGSQTYEQYF
NA | TRBJ1-2 | TRBV5-5 | NA | TGTGCCAGCAGCTTGGTTTCTCCAGCTAACTATGGCTACACCTTC | CASSLVSPANYGYTF
NA | TRBJ1-1 | TRBV7-9 | TRBD1 | TGTGCCAGCAGCTCCGTGGGGGACAGCCGGGTGAACACTGAAGCTTTCTTT | CASSSVGDSRVNTEAFF
NA | TRBJ2-3 | TRBV7-9 | NA | TGTGCCAGCAGCTTAGGTTGGACAGATACGCAGTATTTT | CASSLGWTDTQYF
NA | TRBJ2-3 | TRBV5-6 | NA | TGTGCCAGCAGCTTCGACGATACGCAGTATTTT | CASSFDDTQYF
NA | TRBJ2-5 | TRBV19 | NA | TGTGCCAGTAGTATGGGTCCTGCGGGGACCCAGTACTTC | CASSMGPAGTQYF
NA | TRBJ2-2 | TRBV4-3 | NA | TGCGCCAGCAGCCCCGGACAGCGATACACCGGGGAGCTGTTTTTT | CASSPGQRYTGELFF
NA | TRBJ1-2 | TRBV21-1 | NA | TGTGCCAGCAGCAAAGAACGGGACGCGGGGGCTCCAGACTATGGCTACACCTTC | CASSKERDAGAPDYGYTF
once | TRBJ2-3 | TRBV5-1 | NA | TGCGCCAGCAGCTTGACGCGACAGCTCACAGATACGCAGTATTTT | CASSLTRQLTDTQYF